This TCR beta chain was found in a study of blood T cell repertoires in COVID-19. In germline, CDR1 is MNHEY, CDR2 SVGEGT. V was pared by 0 bases and J by 4 bases, with 15 bases between. The CDR3 runs to 16 residues. Clones were sequenced by immunoSEQ multiplex PCR, and TCRdb holds only the in-frame ones, with some missing. This table holds under 250,000 clones, around 90% found once. The source is a man older than 75 with acute or convalescent COVID-19. The sequenced material came from peripheral blood. The chain joins TRBV6-2 or TRBV6-3 to TRBJ1-2, with D perhaps TRBD1 (6 bases). This CDR3 reads CASSYSDPDSAYGYTF. CDR3 sequence (DNA): TGTGCCAGCAGTTACTCTGACCCGGACAGTGCCTATGGCTACACCTTC.